The 10 T cell receptor beta chains presented below share a single source sample, sequenced in a study of Ad26.COV2.S vaccination and SARS-CoV-2 variants. Sequencing used immunoSEQ multiplex PCR; TCRdb keeps in-frame clones, though not all of them. The profile shows 450,000 to 550,000 clones, about 91% of them singletons. Treatment given: roughly 20 received Ad26.COV2.S at low or high dose, single or two shots; roughly five received placebo; per-sample allocation not given. Material that was analyzed had been drawn on day 63 after the first vaccine or placebo injection. The sequencing used peripheral blood, collected in a trial of Ad26.COV2.S vaccine versus placebo. Receptor source: a person aged 18-65 years who received the Ad26.COV2.S COVID-19 vaccine or a placebo.

The chain couples TRBV24-1 to TRBJ1-4; 8 bases align to TRBD1. The V gene's germline CDR1 is KGHDR and CDR2 SFDVKD. J lost 7 bases, V lost 3 bases, and 6 bases had no gene match. The CDR3 length is 15 residues. The CDR3 loop is CATSDNGQGAEKLFF. The CDR3 DNA sequence: TGTGCCACCAGTGATAACGGGCAGGGGGCTGAAAAACTGTTTTTT.

The rearrangement uses TRBV7-3 and TRBJ2-5, with 12 positions matching TRBD2. The V gene end was trimmed by 5 bases and the J gene end by 8 bases; junction bases not matched to a gene: 6. The CDR3 runs 14 residues. Germline V gene lookup returns CDR1 SGHTA and CDR2 FQGTGA. For the CDR3, the DNA is TGTGCCAGCAGCCAACTAGCGGGGGGCTCTACCCAGTACTTC. Translation: CASSQLAGGSTQYF. The full variable domain, rest sourced from reference TRBV7-3 and TRBJ2-5, is GAGVSQTPSNKVTEKGKYVELRCDPISGHTALYWYRQSLGQGPEFLIYFQGTGAADDSGLPNDRFFAVRPEGSVSTLKIQRTERGDSAVYLCASSQLAGGSTQYFGPGTRLLVL.

The chain uses TRBV6-2 or TRBV6-3 and TRBJ2-7; D unclear. This CDR3 comprises 13 residues. Germline V lookup: CDR1 MNHEY, CDR2 SVGEGT. V lost 4 bases, J lost 6 bases, and 13 bases lay in between. CDR3 in amino acids: CASSWTHESEQYF. The CDR3 DNA reads as TGTGCCAGCAGTTGGACCCACGAGAGCGAGCAGTACTTC.

V usage is TRBV7-9 and J usage is TRBJ1-1, with a possible D match to TRBD1 (6 bases). The V gene's germline CDR1 is SEHNR and CDR2 FQNEAQ (reference sequence). This CDR3 region has 13 residues. The V and J ends lost 5 bases and 4 bases respectively, with 11 bases between them. CDR3 nucleotide sequence: TGTGCCAGCAGCACACAGGGTGGCACTGAAGCTTTCTTT. Amino acids: CASSTQGGTEAFF.

This chain connects TRBV19 to TRBJ1-2; 8 bases line up with TRBD1. CDR3 length: 15 amino acids. Germline V lookup: CDR1 LNHDA, CDR2 SQIVND (reference sequence). The ends lost 2 bases at V and 7 bases at J; junction bases unmatched: 9. CDR3 in amino acids: CASSISPPGGSGYTF. CDR3 nucleotides: TGTGCCAGTAGTATAAGTCCCCCAGGGGGCAGTGGCTACACCTTC.

The chain employs TRBV7-9 and TRBJ2-1, with D possibly called TRBD1 or TRBD2 (5 bases each). This CDR3 region has 16 residues. V gave up 10 bases and J gave up 5 bases, with 24 bases separating them. Germline-derived CDR1 and CDR2 are SEHNR and FQNEAQ (reference sequence). The CDR3: CATSNPPGSPDNEQFF. The CDR3 DNA reads as TGTGCCACAAGCAACCCCCCAGGGAGCCCGGACAATGAGCAGTTCTTC.

The CDR3: CASSQALLEGDTQYF. For the CDR3, the DNA is TGTGCCAGCAGCCAAGCGCTACTTGAGGGGGATACGCAGTATTTT. The chain uses TRBV3-1 (or the pseudogene TRBV3-2) and TRBJ2-3, with D perhaps given as TRBD1 or TRBD2 (5 bases each). CDR3 length: 15 amino acids. The V gene lost 1 base and the J gene lost 6 bases, with 14 bases spanning the gap. The germline V gene encodes CDR1 LGHDT and CDR2 YNNKEL (reference sequence).

The rearrangement joins TRBV7-2 to TRBJ2-7; 7 positions agree with TRBD2. The CDR3 is 17 residues long. CDR1 SGHTA and CDR2 FQGNSA come from the germline V gene. The V segment lost 0 bases and the J segment 3 bases; nucleotides outside the gene matches: 11. CDR3 DNA sequence: TGTGCCAGCAGCTTAGCTCCCCCCAGCGGGGCCCTCTACGAGCAGTACTTC. This gives the protein CASSLAPPSGALYEQYF. Full variable domain (remainder filled in from reference TRBV7-2 and TRBJ2-7): GAGVSQSPSNKVTEKGKDVELRCDPISGHTALYWYRQSLGQGLEFLIYFQGNSAPDKSGLPSDRFSAERTGGSVSTLTIQRTQQEDSAVYLCASSLAPPSGALYEQYFGPGTRLTVT.

This chain uses TRBV6-2 or TRBV6-3 with TRBJ2-7; D might be TRBD1 (6 bases). The CDR3 is 15 amino acids. V was shortened by 5 bases and J by 3 bases, with 17 bases between the two germline ends. Germline values: CDR1 MNHEY, CDR2 SVGEGT. The CDR3 spells CASSLPGTPSYEQYF. For the CDR3, the DNA is TGTGCCAGCAGTCTCCCCGGGACACCAAGCTACGAGCAGTACTTC.

The genes are TRBV29-1 and TRBJ2-2; D call uncertain. Germline loops: CDR1 SQVTM, CDR2 ANQGSEA. Trimming shortened V by 7 bases and J by 4 bases, and 7 bases separated the two germline ends. The CDR3 has 11 residues. The CDR3 region is CSASRTGELFF. The CDR3, as DNA: TGCAGCGCCAGCCGCACCGGGGAGCTGTTTTTT.